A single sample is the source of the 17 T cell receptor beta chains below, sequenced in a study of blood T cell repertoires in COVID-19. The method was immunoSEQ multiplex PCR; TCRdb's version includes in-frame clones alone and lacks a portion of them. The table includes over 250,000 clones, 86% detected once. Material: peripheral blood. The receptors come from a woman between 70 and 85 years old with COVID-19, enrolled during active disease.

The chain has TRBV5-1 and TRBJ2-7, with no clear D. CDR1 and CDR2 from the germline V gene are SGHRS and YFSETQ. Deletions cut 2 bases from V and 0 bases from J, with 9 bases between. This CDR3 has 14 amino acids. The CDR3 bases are TGCGCCAGCAGCTTTGACACTGCCTCCTACGAGCAGTACTTC. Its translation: CASSFDTASYEQYF.

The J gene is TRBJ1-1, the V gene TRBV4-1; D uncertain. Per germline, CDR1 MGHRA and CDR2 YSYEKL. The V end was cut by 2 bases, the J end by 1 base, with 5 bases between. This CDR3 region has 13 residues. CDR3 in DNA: TGCGCCAGCAGCCAAATAGAGAACACTGAAGCTTTCTTT. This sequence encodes CASSQIENTEAFF.

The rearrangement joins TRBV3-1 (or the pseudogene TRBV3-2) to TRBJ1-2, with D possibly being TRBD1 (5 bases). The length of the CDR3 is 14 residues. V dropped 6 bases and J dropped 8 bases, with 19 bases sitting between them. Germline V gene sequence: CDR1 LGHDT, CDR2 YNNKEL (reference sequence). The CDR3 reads CASSPQGSHGGYTF. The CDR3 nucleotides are TGTGCCAGCAGTCCCCAGGGATCCCACGGAGGCTACACCTTC.

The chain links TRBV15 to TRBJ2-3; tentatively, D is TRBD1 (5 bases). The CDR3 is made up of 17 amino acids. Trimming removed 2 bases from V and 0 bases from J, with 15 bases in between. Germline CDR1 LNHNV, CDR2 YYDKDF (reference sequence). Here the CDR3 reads CATSRQGSSSSTDTQYF. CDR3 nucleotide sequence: TGTGCCACCAGCAGACAGGGTTCCTCCTCTAGCACAGATACGCAGTATTTT.

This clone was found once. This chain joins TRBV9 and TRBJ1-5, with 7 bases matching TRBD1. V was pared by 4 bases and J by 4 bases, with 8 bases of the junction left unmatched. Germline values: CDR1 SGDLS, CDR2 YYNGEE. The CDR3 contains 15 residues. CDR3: CASSPGQEGNQPQHF. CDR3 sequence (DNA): TGTGCCAGCAGCCCTGGACAGGAGGGAAATCAGCCCCAGCATTTT.

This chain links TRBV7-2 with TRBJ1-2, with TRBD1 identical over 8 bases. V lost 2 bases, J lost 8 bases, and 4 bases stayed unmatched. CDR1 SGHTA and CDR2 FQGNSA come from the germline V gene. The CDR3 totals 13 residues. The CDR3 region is CASSLNRGRGYTF. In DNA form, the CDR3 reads TGTGCCAGCAGCTTAAACAGGGGGAGAGGCTACACCTTC.

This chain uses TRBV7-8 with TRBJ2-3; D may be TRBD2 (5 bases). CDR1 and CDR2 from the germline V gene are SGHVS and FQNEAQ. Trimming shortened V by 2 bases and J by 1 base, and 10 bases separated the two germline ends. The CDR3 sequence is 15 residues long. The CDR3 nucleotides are TGTGCCAGCAGCTTACAACGGGGTCGCACAGATACGCAGTATTTT. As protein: CASSLQRGRTDTQYF.

CDR3: CASSQGDRENSPLHF. CDR3 DNA sequence: TGTGCCAGCAGCCAAGGAGACAGGGAGAATTCACCCCTCCACTTT. The rearrangement links TRBV3-1 (or the pseudogene TRBV3-2) to TRBJ1-6; the match to TRBD1 covers 7 bases. Germline V gene sequence: CDR1 LGHDT, CDR2 YNNKEL (reference sequence). J lost 7 bases, V lost 1 base, and 4 bases had no gene match. This CDR3 spans 15 amino acids.

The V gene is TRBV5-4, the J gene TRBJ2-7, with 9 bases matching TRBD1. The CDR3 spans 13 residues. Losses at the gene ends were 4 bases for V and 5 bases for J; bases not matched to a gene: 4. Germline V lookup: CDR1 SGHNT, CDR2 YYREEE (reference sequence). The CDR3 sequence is CASSRDRGNEQYF. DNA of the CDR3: TGTGCCAGCAGCCGAGACAGGGGGAACGAGCAGTACTTC. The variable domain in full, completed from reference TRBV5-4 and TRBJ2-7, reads ETGVTQSPTHLIKTRGQQVTLRCSSQSGHNTVSWYQQALGQGPQFIFQYYREEENGRGNFPPRFSGLQFPNYSSELNVNALELDDSALYLCASSRDRGNEQYFGPGTRLTVT.

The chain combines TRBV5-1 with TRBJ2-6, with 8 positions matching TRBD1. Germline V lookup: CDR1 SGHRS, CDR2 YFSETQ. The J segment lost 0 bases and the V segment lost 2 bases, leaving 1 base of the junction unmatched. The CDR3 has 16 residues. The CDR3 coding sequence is TGCGCCAGCAGCTTAACAGGGGGCTCTGGGGCCAACGTCCTGACTTTC. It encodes CASSLTGGSGANVLTF.

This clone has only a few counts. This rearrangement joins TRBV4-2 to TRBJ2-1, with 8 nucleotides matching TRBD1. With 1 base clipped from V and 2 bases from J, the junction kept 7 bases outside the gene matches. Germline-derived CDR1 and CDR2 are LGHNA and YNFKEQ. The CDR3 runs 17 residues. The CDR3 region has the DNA TGTGCCAGCAGCCAAGTCCGACAGGGGATCCCCTACAATGAGCAGTTCTTC. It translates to CASSQVRQGIPYNEQFF.

The CDR3 reads CASTAQGYGYTF. DNA of the CDR3: TGTGCCAGCACCGCACAGGGATATGGCTACACCTTC. The V call is TRBV28, the J call TRBJ1-2; a possible D gene is TRBD1 (6 bases). Germline values: CDR1 MDHEN, CDR2 SYDVKM. The CDR3 is 12 amino acids. Trimming left V 7 bases short and J 5 bases short, with 11 bases between.

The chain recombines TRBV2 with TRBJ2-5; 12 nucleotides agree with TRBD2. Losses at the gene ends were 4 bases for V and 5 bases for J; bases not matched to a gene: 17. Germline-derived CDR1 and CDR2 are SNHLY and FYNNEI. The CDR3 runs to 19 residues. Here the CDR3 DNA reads TGTGCCAGCAGTGGATACTGGACTAGCGGGGCCCCCAGGGGGGAGACCCAGTACTTC. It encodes CASSGYWTSGAPRGETQYF.

The CDR3 is CASSIGLFGTRSSYEQYF. The CDR3 DNA reads TGTGCCAGTAGTATAGGTCTATTCGGGACAAGATCCTCCTACGAGCAGTACTTC. V gene TRBV19 combines with J gene TRBJ2-7; D might be TRBD1 (6 bases). The CDR3 is 18 amino acids. Germline V CDR1 and CDR2: LNHDA, SQIVND (reference sequence). V was pared by 1 base and J by 0 bases, with 19 bases between.

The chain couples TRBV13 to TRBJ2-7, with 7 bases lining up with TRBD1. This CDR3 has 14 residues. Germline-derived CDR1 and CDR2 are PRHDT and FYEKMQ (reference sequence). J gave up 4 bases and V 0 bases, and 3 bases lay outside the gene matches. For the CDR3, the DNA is TGTGCCAGCAGCTTAGGGCAGGGGGTGTACGAGCAGTACTTC. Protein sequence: CASSLGQGVYEQYF.

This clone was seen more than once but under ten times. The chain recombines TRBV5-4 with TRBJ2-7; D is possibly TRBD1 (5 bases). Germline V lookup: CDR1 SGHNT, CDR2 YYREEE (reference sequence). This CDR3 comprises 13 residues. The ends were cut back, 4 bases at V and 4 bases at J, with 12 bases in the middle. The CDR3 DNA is TGTGCCAGCAGCGGGGCCCCGGCGTACGAGCAGTACTTC. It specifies CASSGAPAYEQYF.

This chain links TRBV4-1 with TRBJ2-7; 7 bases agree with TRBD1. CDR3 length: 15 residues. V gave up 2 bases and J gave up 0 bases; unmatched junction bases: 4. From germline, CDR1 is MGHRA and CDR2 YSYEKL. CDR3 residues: CASSQSTGSSYEQYF. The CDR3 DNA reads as TGCGCCAGCAGCCAATCGACAGGGAGCTCCTACGAGCAGTACTTC.